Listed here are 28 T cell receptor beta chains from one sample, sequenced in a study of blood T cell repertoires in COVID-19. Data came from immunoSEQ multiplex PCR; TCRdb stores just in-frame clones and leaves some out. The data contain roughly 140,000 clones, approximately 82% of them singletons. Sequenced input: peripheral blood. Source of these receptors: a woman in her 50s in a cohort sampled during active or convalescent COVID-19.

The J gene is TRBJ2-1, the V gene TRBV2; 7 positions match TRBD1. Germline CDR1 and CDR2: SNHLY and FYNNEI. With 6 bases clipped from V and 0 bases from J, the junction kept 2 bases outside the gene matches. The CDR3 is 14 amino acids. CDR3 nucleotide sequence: TGTGCCAGCAGAGACAGGGTCTCCTACAATGAGCAGTTCTTC. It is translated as CASRDRVSYNEQFF.

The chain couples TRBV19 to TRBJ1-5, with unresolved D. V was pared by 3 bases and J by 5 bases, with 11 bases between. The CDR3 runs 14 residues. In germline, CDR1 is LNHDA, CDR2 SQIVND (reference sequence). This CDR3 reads CASSMGRVDQPQHF. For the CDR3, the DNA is TGTGCCAGTAGTATGGGCAGAGTTGATCAGCCCCAGCATTTT.

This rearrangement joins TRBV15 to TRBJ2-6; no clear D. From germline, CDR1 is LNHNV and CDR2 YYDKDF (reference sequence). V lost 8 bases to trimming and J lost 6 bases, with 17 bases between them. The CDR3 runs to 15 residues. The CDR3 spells CATGGPVLEANVLTF. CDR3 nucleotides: TGTGCCACCGGTGGTCCGGTATTAGAGGCCAACGTCCTGACTTTC. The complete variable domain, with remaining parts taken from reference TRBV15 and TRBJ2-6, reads DAMVIQNPRYQVTQFGKPVTLSCSQTLNHNVMYWYQQKSSQAPKLLFHYYDKDFNNEADTPDNFQSRRPNTSFCFLDIRSPGLGDTAMYLCATGGPVLEANVLTFGAGSRLTVL.

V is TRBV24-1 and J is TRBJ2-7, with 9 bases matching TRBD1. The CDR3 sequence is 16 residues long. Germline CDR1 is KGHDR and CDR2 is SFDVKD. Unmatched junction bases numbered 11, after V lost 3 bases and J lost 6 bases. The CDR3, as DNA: TGTGCCACCAGTGATGGGAAACCGGGACAGGGTTTCGAGCAGTACTTC. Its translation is CATSDGKPGQGFEQYF.

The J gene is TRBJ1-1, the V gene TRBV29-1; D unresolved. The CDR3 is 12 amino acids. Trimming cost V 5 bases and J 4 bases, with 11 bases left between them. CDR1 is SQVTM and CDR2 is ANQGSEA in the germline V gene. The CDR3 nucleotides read TGCAGCGTTCAAGCGGTAACCACTGAAGCTTTCTTT. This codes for CSVQAVTTEAFF.

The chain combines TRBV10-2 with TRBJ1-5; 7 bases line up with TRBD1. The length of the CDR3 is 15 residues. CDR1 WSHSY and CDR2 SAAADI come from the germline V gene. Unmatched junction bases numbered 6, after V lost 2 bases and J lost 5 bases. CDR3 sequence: CASSERGRGDQPQHF. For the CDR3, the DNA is TGCGCCAGCAGTGAGAGAGGCAGGGGGGATCAGCCCCAGCATTTT.

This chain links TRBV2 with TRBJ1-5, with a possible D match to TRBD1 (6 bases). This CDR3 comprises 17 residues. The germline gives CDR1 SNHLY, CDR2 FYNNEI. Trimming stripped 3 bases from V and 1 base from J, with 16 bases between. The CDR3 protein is CASSDIGGGGSNQPQHF. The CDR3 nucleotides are TGTGCCAGCAGTGACATCGGAGGGGGGGGGAGCAATCAGCCCCAGCATTTT. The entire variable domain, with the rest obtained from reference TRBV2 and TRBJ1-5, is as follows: EPEVTQTPSHQVTQMGQEVILRCVPISNHLYFYWYRQILGQKVEFLVSFYNNEISEKSEIFDDQFSVERPDGSNFTLKIRSTKLEDSAMYFCASSDIGGGGSNQPQHFGDGTRLSIL.

For the CDR3, the DNA is TGTGCCAGCAGCTCGAGCGGGGGAATAAACCACTGGGAGCTGTTTTTT. Encoded protein: CASSSSGGINHWELFF. The J gene is TRBJ2-2, the V gene TRBV7-2; TRBD2 matches 8 bases. Germline lookup yields CDR1 SGHTA and CDR2 FQGNSA. With 4 bases clipped from V and 9 bases from J, the junction kept 13 bases outside the gene matches. The CDR3 contains 16 residues.

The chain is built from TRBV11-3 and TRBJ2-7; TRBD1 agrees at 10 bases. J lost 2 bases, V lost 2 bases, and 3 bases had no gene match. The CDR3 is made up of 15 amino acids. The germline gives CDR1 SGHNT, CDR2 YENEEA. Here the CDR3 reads CASSLRTGGAYEQYF. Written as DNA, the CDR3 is TGTGCCAGCAGCTTAAGGACAGGGGGGGCCTACGAGCAGTACTTC.

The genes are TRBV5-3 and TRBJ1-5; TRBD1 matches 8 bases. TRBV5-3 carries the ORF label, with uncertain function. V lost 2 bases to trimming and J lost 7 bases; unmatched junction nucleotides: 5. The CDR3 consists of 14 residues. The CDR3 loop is CARSLDRGQQPQHF. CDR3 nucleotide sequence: TGTGCCAGAAGCTTAGACAGGGGTCAACAGCCCCAGCATTTT.

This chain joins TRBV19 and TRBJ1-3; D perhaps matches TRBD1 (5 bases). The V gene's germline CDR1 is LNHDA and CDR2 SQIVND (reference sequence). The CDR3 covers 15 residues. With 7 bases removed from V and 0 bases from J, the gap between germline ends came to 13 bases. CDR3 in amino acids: CASTRQSNSGNTIYF. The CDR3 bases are TGTGCCAGTACAAGACAGTCCAACTCTGGAAACACCATATATTTT.

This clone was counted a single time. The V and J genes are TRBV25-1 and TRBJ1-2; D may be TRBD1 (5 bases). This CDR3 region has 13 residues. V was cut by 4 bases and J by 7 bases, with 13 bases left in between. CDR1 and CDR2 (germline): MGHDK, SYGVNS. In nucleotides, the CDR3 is TGTGCCAGCAGTGCGGCGGGGCTAGGTGGCTACACCTTC. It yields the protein CASSAAGLGGYTF.

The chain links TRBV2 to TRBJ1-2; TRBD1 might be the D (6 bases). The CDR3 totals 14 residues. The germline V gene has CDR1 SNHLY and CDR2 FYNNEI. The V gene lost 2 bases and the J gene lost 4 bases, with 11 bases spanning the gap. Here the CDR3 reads CASSESGRGYGYTF. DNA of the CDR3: TGTGCCAGCAGTGAATCGGGCAGGGGCTATGGCTACACCTTC.

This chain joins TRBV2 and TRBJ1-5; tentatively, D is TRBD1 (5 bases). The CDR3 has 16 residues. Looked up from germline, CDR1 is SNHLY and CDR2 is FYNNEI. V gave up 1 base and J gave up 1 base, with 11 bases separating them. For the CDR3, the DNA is TGTGCCAGCAGTGAAGGGGGGGATATAAGCAATCAGCCCCAGCATTTT. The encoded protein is CASSEGGDISNQPQHF.

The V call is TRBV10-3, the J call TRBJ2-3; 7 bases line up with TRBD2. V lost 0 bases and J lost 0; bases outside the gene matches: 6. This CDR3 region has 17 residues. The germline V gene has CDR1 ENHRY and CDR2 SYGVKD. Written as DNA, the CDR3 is TGTGCCATCAGTGAGTCTGTGCGGGGGAGTAGCACAGATACGCAGTATTTT. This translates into CAISESVRGSSTDTQYF.

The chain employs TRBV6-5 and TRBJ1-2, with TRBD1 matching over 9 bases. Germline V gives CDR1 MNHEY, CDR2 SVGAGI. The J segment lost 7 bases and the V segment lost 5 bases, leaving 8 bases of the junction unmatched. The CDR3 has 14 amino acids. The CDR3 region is CASSQTQGAVGYTF. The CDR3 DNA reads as TGTGCCAGCAGTCAAACACAGGGGGCGGTTGGCTACACCTTC.

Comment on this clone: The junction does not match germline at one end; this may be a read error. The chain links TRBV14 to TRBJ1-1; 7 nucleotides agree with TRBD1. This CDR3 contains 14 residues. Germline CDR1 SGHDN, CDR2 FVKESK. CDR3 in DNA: TGTGCCAGCAGCCAGGGAGAAGGGGGCGGTCGTTATCTCTTT. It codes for CASSQGEGGGRYLF.

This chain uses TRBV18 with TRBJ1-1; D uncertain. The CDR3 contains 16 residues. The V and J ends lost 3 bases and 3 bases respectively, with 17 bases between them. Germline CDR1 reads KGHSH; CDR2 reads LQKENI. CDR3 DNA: TGTGCCAGCTCACCCTTCACCCCCCGACGGGACACTGAAGCTTTCTTT. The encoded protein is CASSPFTPRRDTEAFF. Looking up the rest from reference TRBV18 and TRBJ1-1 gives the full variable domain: NAGVMQNPRHLVRRRGQEARLRCSPMKGHSHVYWYRQLPEEGLKFMVYLQKENIIDESGMPKERFSAEFPKEGPSILRIQQVVRGDSAAYFCASSPFTPRRDTEAFFGQGTRLTVV.

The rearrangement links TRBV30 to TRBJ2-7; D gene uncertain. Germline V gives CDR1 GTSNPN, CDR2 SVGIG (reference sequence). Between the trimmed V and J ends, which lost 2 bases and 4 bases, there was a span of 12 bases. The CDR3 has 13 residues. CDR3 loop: CAWSPPGEYEQYF. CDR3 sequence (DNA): TGTGCCTGGAGTCCCCCGGGTGAATACGAGCAGTACTTC.

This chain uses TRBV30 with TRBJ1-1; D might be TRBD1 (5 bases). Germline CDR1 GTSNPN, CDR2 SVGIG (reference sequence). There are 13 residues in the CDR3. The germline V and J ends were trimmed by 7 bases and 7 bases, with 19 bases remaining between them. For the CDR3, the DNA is TGTGCCTCTTCCCTGGGGGGGTTCGGTGAAGCTTTCTTT. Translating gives CASSLGGFGEAFF.

CDR3 sequence reads: CASSQERQGPDVAKNIQYF. The CDR3 DNA follows: TGTGCCAGCAGCCAAGAGCGACAGGGGCCAGACGTGGCCAAAAACATTCAGTACTTC. V is TRBV14 and J is TRBJ2-4; 8 bases align to TRBD1. J lost 1 base, V lost 0 bases, and 11 bases had no gene match. The CDR3 consists of 19 residues. Per germline, CDR1 SGHDN and CDR2 FVKESK.

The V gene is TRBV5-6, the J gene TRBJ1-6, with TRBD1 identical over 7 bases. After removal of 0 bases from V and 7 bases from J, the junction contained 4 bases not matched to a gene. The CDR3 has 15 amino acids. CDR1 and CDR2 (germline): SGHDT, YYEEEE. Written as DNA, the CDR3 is TGTGCCAGCAGCTTGGACAGGGGCTTGAATTCACCCCTCCACTTT. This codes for CASSLDRGLNSPLHF.

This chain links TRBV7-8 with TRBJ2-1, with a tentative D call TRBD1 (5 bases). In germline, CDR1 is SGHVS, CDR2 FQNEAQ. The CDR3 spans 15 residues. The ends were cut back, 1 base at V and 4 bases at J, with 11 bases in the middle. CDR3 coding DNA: TGTGCCAGCAGCTTAGGCCAGGGTAGTTACAATGAGCAGTTCTTC. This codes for CASSLGQGSYNEQFF.

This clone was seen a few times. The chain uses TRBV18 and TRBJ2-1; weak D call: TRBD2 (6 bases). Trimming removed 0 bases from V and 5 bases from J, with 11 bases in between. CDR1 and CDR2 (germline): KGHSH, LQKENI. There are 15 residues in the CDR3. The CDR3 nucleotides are TGTGCCAGCTCACCACCAGGGCTAGCGAACAATGAGCAGTTCTTC. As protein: CASSPPGLANNEQFF.

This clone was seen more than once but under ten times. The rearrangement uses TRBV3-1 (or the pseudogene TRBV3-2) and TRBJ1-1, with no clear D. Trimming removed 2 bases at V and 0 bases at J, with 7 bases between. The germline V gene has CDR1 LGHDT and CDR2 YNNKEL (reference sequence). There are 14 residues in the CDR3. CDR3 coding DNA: TGTGCCAGCAGCCAACTAGGCATGAACACTGAAGCTTTCTTT. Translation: CASSQLGMNTEAFF.

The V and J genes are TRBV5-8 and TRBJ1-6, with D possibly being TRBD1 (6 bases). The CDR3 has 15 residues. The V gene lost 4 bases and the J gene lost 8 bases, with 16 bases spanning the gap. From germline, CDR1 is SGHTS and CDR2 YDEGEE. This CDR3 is CASSPFVGAYSPLHF. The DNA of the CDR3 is TGTGCCAGCAGCCCCTTCGTGGGGGCCTATTCACCCCTCCACTTT.

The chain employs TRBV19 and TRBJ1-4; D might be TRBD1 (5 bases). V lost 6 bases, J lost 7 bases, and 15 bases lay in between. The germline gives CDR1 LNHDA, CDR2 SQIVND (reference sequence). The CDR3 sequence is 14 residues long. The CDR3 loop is CASRKTGVVEKLFF. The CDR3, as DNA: TGTGCCAGTAGAAAAACAGGAGTTGTTGAAAAACTGTTTTTT.

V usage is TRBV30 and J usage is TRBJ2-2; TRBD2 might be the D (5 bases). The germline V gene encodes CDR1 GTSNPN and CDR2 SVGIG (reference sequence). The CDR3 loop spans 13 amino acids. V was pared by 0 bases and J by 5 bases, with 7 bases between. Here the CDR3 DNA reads TGTGCCTGGAGTGTGTCGGGGACCGGGGAGCTGTTTTTT. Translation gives CAWSVSGTGELFF.